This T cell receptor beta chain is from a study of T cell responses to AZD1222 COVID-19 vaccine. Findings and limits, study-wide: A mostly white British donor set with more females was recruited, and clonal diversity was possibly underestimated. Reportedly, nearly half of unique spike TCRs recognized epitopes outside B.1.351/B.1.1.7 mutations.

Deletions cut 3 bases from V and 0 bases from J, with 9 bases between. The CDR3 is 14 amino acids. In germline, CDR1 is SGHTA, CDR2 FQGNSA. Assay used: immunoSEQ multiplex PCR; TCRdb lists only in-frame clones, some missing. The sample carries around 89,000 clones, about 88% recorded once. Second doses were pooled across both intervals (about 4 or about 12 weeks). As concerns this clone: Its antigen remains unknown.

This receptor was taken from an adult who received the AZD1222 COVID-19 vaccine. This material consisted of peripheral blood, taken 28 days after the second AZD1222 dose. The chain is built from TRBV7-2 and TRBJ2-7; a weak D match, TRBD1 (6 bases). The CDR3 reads CASSLGQASYEQYF. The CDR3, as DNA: TGTGCCAGCAGCTTGGGACAAGCCTCCTACGAGCAGTACTTC.